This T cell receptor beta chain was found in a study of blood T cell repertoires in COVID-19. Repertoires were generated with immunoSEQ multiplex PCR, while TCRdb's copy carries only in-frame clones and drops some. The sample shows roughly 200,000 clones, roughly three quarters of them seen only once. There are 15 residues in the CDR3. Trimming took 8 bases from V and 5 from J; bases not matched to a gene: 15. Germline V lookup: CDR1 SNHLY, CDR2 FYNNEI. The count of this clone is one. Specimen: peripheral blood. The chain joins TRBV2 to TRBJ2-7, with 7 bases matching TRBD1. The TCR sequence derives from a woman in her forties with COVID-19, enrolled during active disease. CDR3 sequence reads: CASLQSYRGGNEQYF. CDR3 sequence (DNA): TGTGCCAGCCTCCAGAGCTACAGGGGTGGGAACGAGCAGTACTTC.